This entry lists 12 T cell receptor beta chains sequenced from one sample in a study of long-term antiretroviral therapy in people with HIV. This was the immunoSEQ v3.0 assay at survey level. Using immunoSEQ multiplex PCR, the repertoire was profiled, and TCRdb retains in-frame clones only, with some absent. Here the sample spans about 28,000 clones, approximately 90% being singletons. The material sequenced was unsorted PBMCs, taken 0.5 years after starting antiretroviral therapy. The receptors derive from a woman aged 18-35 years with HIV.

The chain joins TRBV6-6 to TRBJ2-7, with unresolved D. This CDR3 has 16 residues. Germline CDR1 is MNHNY and CDR2 is SVGAGI (reference sequence). Trimming removed 0 bases from V and 0 bases from J, with 12 bases in between. CDR3 DNA sequence: TGTGCCAGCAGTTACTCGACATGGGGTCGCTCCTACGAGCAGTACTTC. This codes for CASSYSTWGRSYEQYF.

J is TRBJ1-3 and V is TRBV18; D uncertain. Germline V CDR1 and CDR2: KGHSH, LQKENI. Trimming cost V 2 bases and J 8 bases, with 10 bases left between them. The CDR3 totals 13 residues. CDR3 in amino acids: CASSPIGTDTIYF. The CDR3 nucleotides read TGTGCCAGCTCACCAATTGGAACGGACACCATATATTTT. The full variable domain, completed using reference TRBV18 and TRBJ1-3, is NAGVMQNPRHLVRRRGQEARLRCSPMKGHSHVYWYRQLPEEGLKFMVYLQKENIIDESGMPKERFSAEFPKEGPSILRIQQVVRGDSAAYFCASSPIGTDTIYFGEGSWLTVV.

This sequence joins TRBV5-4 and TRBJ2-1, with 9 bases matching TRBD2. CDR1 and CDR2 (germline): SGHNT, YYREEE (reference sequence). CDR3 length: 15 amino acids. V lost 6 bases and J lost 8; bases outside the gene matches: 12. The CDR3 DNA follows: TGTGCCAGCATCAAATCCGGGACTAGCTTCTATGAGCAGTTCTTC. This encodes CASIKSGTSFYEQFF. The full variable domain, completed using reference TRBV5-4 and TRBJ2-1, is ETGVTQSPTHLIKTRGQQVTLRCSSQSGHNTVSWYQQALGQGPQFIFQYYREEENGRGNFPPRFSGLQFPNYSSELNVNALELDDSALYLCASIKSGTSFYEQFFGPGTRLTVL.

This clone appeared a single time. The chain couples TRBV6-5 to TRBJ1-1; D perhaps matches TRBD1 (5 bases). Trimming left V 6 bases short and J 8 bases short, with 13 bases between. Germline V gene data show CDR1 as MNHEY and CDR2 as SVGAGI. The CDR3 sequence is 12 residues long. DNA of the CDR3: TGTGCCAGCAGCCGGGGACTGGGAGAAGCTTTCTTT. Translation: CASSRGLGEAFF.

The CDR3 DNA follows: TGTGCCAGCAGCTTTTGTAGGGGAAGGAACACGGCCACTGAAGCTTTCTTT. It encodes CASSFCRGRNTATEAFF. J is TRBJ1-1 and V is TRBV12-1; no check of the table's D call, TRBD1, against the DNA was made. TRBV12-1 is an annotated pseudogene. This CDR3 is 17 amino acids long.

The chain is built from TRBV25-1 and TRBJ1-6; 10 nucleotides agree with TRBD1. This CDR3 comprises 16 residues. With V trimmed by 6 bases and J by 7 bases, 9 bases remained unmatched. The V gene's germline CDR1 is MGHDK and CDR2 SYGVNS. In DNA, the CDR3 is TGTGCCAGCAGGGCCCAACTGGGACAGGGGAATTCACCCCTCCACTTT. Translating it yields CASRAQLGQGNSPLHF.

The gene calls are TRBV27 and TRBJ2-3; 9 bases align to TRBD1. CDR3 size: 15 residues. In germline, CDR1 is MNHEY, CDR2 SMNVEV (reference sequence). Losses at the gene ends were 5 bases for V and 1 base for J; bases not matched to a gene: 4. The DNA of the CDR3 is TGTGCCAGCAGTCCCTGGACAGGGGGCACAGATACGCAGTATTTT. It is translated as CASSPWTGGTDTQYF.

This sequence joins TRBV27 and TRBJ2-7, with 8 bases matching TRBD1. V shed 4 bases, J shed 7 bases, and the junction held 12 bases outside the gene matches. This CDR3 has 15 amino acids. CDR1 is MNHEY and CDR2 is SMNVEV in the germline V gene (reference sequence). CDR3: CASSSLAGGAREQYF. Here the CDR3 DNA reads TGTGCCAGCAGTTCCTTGGCAGGGGGCGCGAGGGAGCAGTACTTC.

This chain uses TRBV7-3 with TRBJ2-3, with 7 bases identical to TRBD1. The CDR3 spans 16 residues. Trimming cost V 5 bases and J 2 bases; bases outside gene matches: 10. Per the germline V gene, CDR1 is SGHTA and CDR2 is FQGTGA. Here the CDR3 reads CASSPGRQGLTDTQYF. CDR3 bases: TGTGCCAGCAGCCCGGGGAGACAGGGCCTCACAGATACGCAGTATTTT.

The chain employs TRBV7-3 and TRBJ2-6; possibly TRBD2 for D (5 bases). CDR1 SGHTA and CDR2 FQGTGA come from the germline V gene. V lost 8 bases and J lost 1, with 6 bases in between. This CDR3 region has 13 residues. The CDR3 here is CASGGSGANVLTF. CDR3 DNA sequence: TGTGCCAGCGGAGGTTCTGGGGCCAACGTCCTGACTTTC.

This sequence joins TRBV28 and TRBJ1-3; D unclear. This CDR3 contains 14 residues. V was cut by 6 bases and J by 0 bases, with 9 bases left in between. The germline V gene encodes CDR1 MDHEN and CDR2 SYDVKM. CDR3 region: CASRLQTSGNTIYF. CDR3 coding DNA: TGTGCCAGCAGATTACAGACCTCTGGAAACACCATATATTTT. The full variable domain, in which reference TRBV28 and TRBJ1-3 provide the parts outside the CDR3, is DVKVTQSSRYLVKRTGEKVFLECVQDMDHENMFWYRQDPGLGLRLIYFSYDVKMKEKGDIPEGYSVSREKKERFSLILESASTNQTSMYLCASRLQTSGNTIYFGEGSWLTVV.

This clone was recorded only once. The rearrangement links TRBV7-9 to TRBJ1-1; TRBD1 agrees at 10 bases. CDR3 length equals 11 residues. The V and J ends lost 5 bases and 12 bases, in that order; junction bases with no gene match: 3. Germline loops: CDR1 SEHNR, CDR2 FQNEAQ (reference sequence). CDR3: CASSGDRGSFF. CDR3 coding DNA: TGTGCCAGCAGCGGGGACAGGGGTTCTTTCTTT.